This TCR beta chain appears in the sequencing data of a study of control samples from healthy donors and cancer patients. The germline V gene has CDR1 MDHEN and CDR2 SYDVKM. The CDR3 runs to 14 residues. V was shortened by 7 bases and J by 4 bases, with 16 bases between the two germline ends. Produced via immunoSEQ multiplex PCR; TCRdb's table is partial and in-frame only. The sample consists of about 53,000 clones, about 90% of them appearing once. The chain links TRBV28 to TRBJ1-1; D is undetermined. The sample was PBMCs. The receptor was isolated from a man in his sixties with head and neck cancer. CDR3 region: CASNTQPSVTEAFF. CDR3 sequence (DNA): TGTGCCAGCAACACACAGCCGTCCGTCACTGAAGCTTTCTTT.